This TCR beta chain was retrieved from a study of T cell responses to AZD1222 COVID-19 vaccine. The CDR3 consists of 20 residues. Germline trimming cut 8 bases from V and 7 bases from J; bases unmatched to any gene: 31. TCRdb's copy holds only in-frame clones and misses some; the assay was immunoSEQ multiplex PCR. Among 25,000 to 35,000 clones listed, over 75% were seen once. Sequenced material: peripheral blood, taken on day 0 of AZD1222 vaccination. The chain joins TRBV23-1 to TRBJ2-5; 7 bases align to TRBD1. TRBV23-1 is an ORF, with its function uncertain. This clonotype originated in an adult in good health. CDR3 amino acids: CASRSGQNIRHAEVKGTQYF. DNA for the CDR3: TGCGCCAGCCGATCGGGACAGAACATACGTCATGCTGAGGTAAAGGGGACCCAGTACTTC.